A selection of T cell receptor beta chains follows, all from one sample in a study of blood T cell repertoires in COVID-19. Libraries were prepared by immunoSEQ multiplex PCR; TCRdb keeps only in-frame clonotypes and omits some of them. The profile shows 130,000 to 150,000 clones, roughly 90% of them singletons. What was sequenced was PBMCs or T cells enriched from blood (not recorded which). The receptor source for this set is a young woman with acute COVID-19. CDR3s include the opening cysteine and the closing phenylalanine or tryptophan. The D gene is left open where the match is weak. Clone size is stated in some rows and not others, as once, few, many or a class when expanded.

cdr3_length j_call clone_size v_call d_call cdr3_aa cdr3_nt
15 TRBJ1-4 NA TRBV6-4 NA CASRPTGSGQEKLFF TGTGCCAGCAGGCCTACAGGGTCAGGACAGGAAAAACTGTTTTTT
14 TRBJ1-1 NA TRBV10-3 TRBD1 CAISGQGNSAEAFF TGTGCCATCAGTGGACAGGGGAACAGTGCTGAAGCTTTCTTT
16 TRBJ2-7 once TRBV5-1 NA CASSPVDTTGIYEQYF TGCGCCAGCAGCCCCGTAGATACCACAGGGATCTACGAGCAGTACTTC
13 TRBJ2-7 NA TRBV5-1 TRBD1 CASTGQGFNEQYF TGCGCCAGCACGGGACAGGGTTTCAACGAGCAGTACTTC
16 TRBJ2-5 NA TRBV27 NA CASSVLGGAGQETQYF TGTGCCAGCAGTGTCCTCGGCGGGGCGGGTCAAGAGACCCAGTACTTC
14 TRBJ2-1 NA TRBV28 NA CASRAWLASNEQFF TGTGCCAGCAGGGCGTGGCTAGCATCCAATGAGCAGTTCTTC
14 TRBJ2-1 NA TRBV5-1 NA CASDTGTAHNEQFF TGCGCCAGCGATACCGGGACTGCACACAATGAGCAGTTCTTC
14 TRBJ2-7 NA TRBV3-1/TRBV3-2 TRBD2 CASSRTSGTYEQYF TGTGCCAGCAGCCGGACTAGCGGGACCTACGAGCAGTACTTC
17 TRBJ2-2 NA TRBV19 TRBD1 CASRDRTGTGHPGELFF TGTGCCAGTAGGGATCGTACCGGGACAGGGCACCCCGGGGAGCTGTTTTTT
15 TRBJ2-7 NA TRBV6-2/TRBV6-3 TRBD1 CASSAWLTGLYEQYF TGTGCCAGCAGCGCTTGGCTGACAGGGCTTTACGAGCAGTACTTC
12 TRBJ1-3 NA TRBV30 NA CAWYGVGNTIYF TGTGCCTGGTACGGAGTCGGAAACACCATATATTTT
15 TRBJ1-5 NA TRBV24-1 NA CATSDSRVSNQPQHF TGTGCCACCAGTGATTCCAGGGTAAGCAATCAGCCCCAGCATTTT
14 TRBJ1-3 NA TRBV19 NA CASSFKTDGNTIYF TGTGCCAGTAGTTTCAAGACAGACGGAAACACCATATATTTT
14 TRBJ1-1 NA TRBV5-4 NA CASSSLGGKTEAFF TGTGCCAGCAGCTCCCTTGGGGGCAAAACTGAAGCTTTCTTT
17 TRBJ1-2 few TRBV27 TRBD1 CASSHDHPGTGGEGYTF TGTGCCAGCAGTCACGATCACCCCGGGACAGGGGGGGAAGGCTACACCTTC
15 TRBJ2-5 few TRBV7-2 NA CASSLIFRLEETQYF TGTGCCAGCAGCTTAATCTTCCGACTCGAGGAGACCCAGTACTTC
14 TRBJ2-7 few TRBV27 TRBD1 CASRPGTGDYEQYF TGTGCCAGCAGGCCGGGGACAGGAGATTACGAGCAGTACTTC
16 TRBJ2-7 few TRBV7-9 NA CASSLAAGLSSYEQYF TGTGCCAGCAGCTTAGCGGCAGGGCTAAGCTCCTACGAGCAGTACTTC
13 TRBJ2-7 NA TRBV4-3 NA CASGAAGSYEQYF TGCGCCTCTGGAGCCGCCGGCTCCTACGAGCAGTACTTC
16 TRBJ2-3 few TRBV5-1 TRBD1 CASSSGTGGSTDTQYF TGCGCCAGCAGTTCTGGGACAGGGGGAAGCACAGATACGCAGTATTTT
13 TRBJ2-2 NA TRBV18 NA CASSPKALGELFF TGTGCCAGCTCACCAAAAGCGTTGGGGGAGCTGTTTTTT
14 TRBJ2-1 once TRBV14 TRBD2 CASSRNILAGEQFF TGTGCCAGCAGCCGAAATATTTTAGCGGGGGAGCAGTTCTTC
14 TRBJ2-1 NA TRBV11-2 NA CASSLVAASSEQFF TGTGCCAGCAGCTTAGTCGCGGCCAGCTCAGAGCAGTTCTTC
16 TRBJ2-7 NA TRBV27 TRBD1 CASSLATSGQIYEQYF TGTGCCAGCAGTTTAGCCACCTCGGGACAGATTTACGAGCAGTACTTC
14 TRBJ2-7 NA TRBV10-1 NA CASRFRDSRAEQYF TGCGCCAGCCGATTCCGGGACTCCCGCGCCGAGCAGTACTTC
12 TRBJ1-2 NA TRBV2 NA CASSVTNYGYTF TGTGCCAGCAGTGTTACTAACTATGGCTACACCTTC
15 TRBJ2-1 NA TRBV6-2/TRBV6-3 TRBD2 CASSYHSGTGGEQFF TGTGCCAGCAGTTACCATAGCGGGACCGGTGGTGAGCAGTTCTTC
15 TRBJ1-1 once TRBV6-2/TRBV6-3 NA CASSLGGSLNTEAFF TGTGCCAGCAGCCTGGGGGGGAGCTTGAACACTGAAGCTTTCTTT
12 TRBJ1-1 NA TRBV28 TRBD1 CASSQTGEVAFF TGTGCCAGCAGTCAGACAGGGGAGGTAGCTTTCTTT
14 TRBJ2-1 NA TRBV18 NA CASSPQGDMGEQFF TGTGCCAGCTCACCACAGGGGGATATGGGTGAGCAGTTCTTC
14 TRBJ2-5 NA TRBV5-1 NA CASSLDGRLETQYF TGCGCCAGCAGCTTGGACGGCAGGCTGGAGACCCAGTACTTC
14 TRBJ1-2 once TRBV10-3 TRBD1 CAISMGQGEYGYTF TGTGCCATCAGCATGGGACAGGGAGAATATGGCTACACCTTC
14 TRBJ2-1 NA TRBV19 NA CASSATSSYNEQFF TGTGCCAGTTCCGCCACGAGCTCCTACAATGAGCAGTTCTTC
17 TRBJ2-6 NA TRBV11-2 TRBD1 CASSYGRGISGANVLTF TGTGCCAGCAGCTACGGCAGGGGGATCTCTGGGGCCAACGTCCTGACTTTC
11 TRBJ2-7 NA TRBV27 NA CASGSSYEQYF TGTGCCAGCGGGAGCTCCTACGAGCAGTACTTC
16 TRBJ2-1 NA TRBV5-5 TRBD2 CASSFSGSSSYNEQFF TGTGCCAGCAGCTTCAGCGGGAGTAGCTCCTACAATGAGCAGTTCTTC
15 TRBJ1-1 NA TRBV5-6 TRBD1 CASSLARQGFTEAFF TGTGCCAGCAGCTTGGCCCGACAGGGTTTCACTGAAGCTTTCTTT
14 TRBJ2-7 NA TRBV11-2 TRBD2 CASGSTSGPYEQYF TGTGCCAGCGGATCTACTAGCGGCCCCTACGAGCAGTACTTC
16 TRBJ2-2 NA TRBV7-2 NA CASSSGTSLNTGELFF TGTGCCAGCAGCTCCGGGACATCCTTGAACACCGGGGAGCTGTTTTTT
14 TRBJ2-7 NA TRBV19 TRBD2 CASSMITGGYEQYF TGTGCCAGTAGTATGATTACGGGGGGCTACGAGCAGTACTTC
16 TRBJ2-1 NA TRBV7-3 NA CASSLEVGGPHNEQFF TGTGCCAGCAGCTTAGAGGTAGGAGGGCCCCACAATGAGCAGTTCTTC
16 TRBJ2-5 NA TRBV4-1 TRBD1 CASSQQPGQGRETQYF TGCGCCAGCAGCCAACAACCGGGACAGGGGCGAGAGACCCAGTACTTC
15 TRBJ2-1 NA TRBV9 NA CASSQVGGSYNEQFF TGTGCCAGCAGCCAGGTAGGAGGCTCCTACAATGAGCAGTTCTTC
14 TRBJ2-3 NA TRBV4-3 NA CASSQDSSTDTQYF TGCGCCAGCAGCCAAGATTCGAGTACAGATACGCAGTATTTT
16 TRBJ2-1 NA TRBV7-2 TRBD2 CASSLEVISGTYEQFF TGTGCCAGCAGCTTAGAGGTTATTAGCGGGACCTATGAGCAGTTCTTC
16 TRBJ1-3 NA TRBV11-2 TRBD1 CASSSLGQSSGNTIYF TGTGCCAGCAGCTCACTGGGACAGAGCTCTGGAAACACCATATATTTT
13 TRBJ1-1 NA TRBV28 NA CASRGAMNTEAFF TGTGCCAGTCGCGGGGCTATGAACACTGAAGCTTTCTTT
17 TRBJ1-2 NA TRBV20-1 TRBD1 CSASTPGQGASNYGYTF TGCAGTGCTAGTACACCGGGACAGGGGGCCTCTAACTATGGCTACACCTTC
17 TRBJ2-7 NA TRBV11-3 NA CASSSPLYPDSSYEQYF TGTGCCAGCAGCTCCCCCCTATATCCGGACAGCTCCTACGAGCAGTACTTC
16 TRBJ2-2 NA TRBV4-1 NA CASSQAPRGGSGELFF TGCGCCAGCAGCCAAGCCCCAAGGGGGGGTTCCGGGGAGCTGTTTTTT
15 TRBJ2-1 NA TRBV13 NA CASSHTEGRVDEQFF TGTGCCAGCAGCCACACGGAGGGCAGGGTCGATGAGCAGTTCTTC
14 TRBJ2-7 NA TRBV27 NA CASSFLGPQGEQYF TGTGCCAGCAGTTTCTTGGGTCCGCAGGGCGAGCAGTACTTC
12 TRBJ1-2 NA TRBV5-6 NA CASSLPGYGYTF TGTGCCAGCAGCCTCCCGGGCTATGGCTACACCTTC